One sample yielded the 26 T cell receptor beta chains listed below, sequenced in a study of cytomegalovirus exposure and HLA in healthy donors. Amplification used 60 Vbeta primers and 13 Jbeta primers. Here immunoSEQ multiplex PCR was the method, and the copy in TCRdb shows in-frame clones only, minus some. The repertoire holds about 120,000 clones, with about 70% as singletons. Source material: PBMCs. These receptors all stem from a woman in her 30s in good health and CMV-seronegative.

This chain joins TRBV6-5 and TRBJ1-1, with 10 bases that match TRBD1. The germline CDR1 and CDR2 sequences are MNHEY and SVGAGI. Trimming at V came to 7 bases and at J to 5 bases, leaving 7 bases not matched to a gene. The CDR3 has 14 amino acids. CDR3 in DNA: TGTGCCAGCACCGACAGGGGGCTCGAGACTGAAGCTTTCTTT. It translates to CASTDRGLETEAFF.

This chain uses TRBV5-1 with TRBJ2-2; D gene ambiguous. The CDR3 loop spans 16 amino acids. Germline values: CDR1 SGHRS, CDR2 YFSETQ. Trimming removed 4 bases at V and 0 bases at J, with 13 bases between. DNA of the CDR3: TGCGCCAGCAGCCCCGACCAGGCAGCGAACACCGGGGAGCTGTTTTTT. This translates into CASSPDQAANTGELFF.

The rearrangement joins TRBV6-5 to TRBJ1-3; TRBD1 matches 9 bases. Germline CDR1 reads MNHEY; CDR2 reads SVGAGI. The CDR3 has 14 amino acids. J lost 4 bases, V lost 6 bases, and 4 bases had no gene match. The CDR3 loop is CASSQGQGGNTIYF. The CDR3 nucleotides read TGTGCCAGCAGCCAGGGACAGGGAGGAAACACCATATATTTT.

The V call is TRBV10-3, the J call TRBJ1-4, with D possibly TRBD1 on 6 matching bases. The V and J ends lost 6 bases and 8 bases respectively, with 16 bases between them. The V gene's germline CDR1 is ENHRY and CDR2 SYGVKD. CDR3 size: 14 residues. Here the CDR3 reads CAIRGRGVGEKLFF. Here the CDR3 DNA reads TGTGCCATCAGGGGGAGGGGGGTTGGGGAAAAACTGTTTTTT.

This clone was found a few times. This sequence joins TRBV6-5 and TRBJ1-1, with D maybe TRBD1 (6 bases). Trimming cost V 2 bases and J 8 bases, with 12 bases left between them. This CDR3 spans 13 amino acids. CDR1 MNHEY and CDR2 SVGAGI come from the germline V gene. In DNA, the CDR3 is TGTGCCAGCAGTTACGAACAGGGCTCGGAAGCTTTCTTT. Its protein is CASSYEQGSEAFF.

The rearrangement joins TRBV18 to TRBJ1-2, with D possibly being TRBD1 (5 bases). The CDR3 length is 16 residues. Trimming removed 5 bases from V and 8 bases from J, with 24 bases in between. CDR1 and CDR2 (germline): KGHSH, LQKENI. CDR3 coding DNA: TGTGCCAGCTCATCAATAGGTACCGGGCAGGGAAGAGGCTACACCTTC. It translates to CASSSIGTGQGRGYTF.

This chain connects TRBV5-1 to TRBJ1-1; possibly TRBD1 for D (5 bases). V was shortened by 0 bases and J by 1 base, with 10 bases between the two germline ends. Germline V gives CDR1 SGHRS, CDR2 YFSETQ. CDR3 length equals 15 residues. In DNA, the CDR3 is TGCGCCAGCAGCTTGGGCCAGGGTGGGAACACTGAAGCTTTCTTT. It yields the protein CASSLGQGGNTEAFF.

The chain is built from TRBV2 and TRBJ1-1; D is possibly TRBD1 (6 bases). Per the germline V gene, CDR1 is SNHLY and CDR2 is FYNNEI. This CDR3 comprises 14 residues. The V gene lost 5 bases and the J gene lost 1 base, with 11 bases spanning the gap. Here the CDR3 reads CASSPGHPNTEAFF. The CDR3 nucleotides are TGTGCCAGCAGTCCGGGACACCCGAACACTGAAGCTTTCTTT.

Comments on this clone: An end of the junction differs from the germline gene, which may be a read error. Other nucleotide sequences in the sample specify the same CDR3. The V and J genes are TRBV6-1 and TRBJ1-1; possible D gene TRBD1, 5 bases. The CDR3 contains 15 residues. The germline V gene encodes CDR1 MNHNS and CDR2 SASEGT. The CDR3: CASSAQGTGRTEAFF. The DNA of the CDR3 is TGTGCCAGCAGTGCTCAAGGGACTGGTAGGACTGAAGCCTTCTTT.

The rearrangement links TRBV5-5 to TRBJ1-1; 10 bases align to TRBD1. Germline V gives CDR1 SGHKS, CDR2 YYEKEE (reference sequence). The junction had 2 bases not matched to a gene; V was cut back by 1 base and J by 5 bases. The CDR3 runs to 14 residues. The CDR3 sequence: CASSLRTGGTEAFF. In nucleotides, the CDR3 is TGTGCCAGCAGCTTGAGGACAGGGGGAACTGAAGCTTTCTTT.

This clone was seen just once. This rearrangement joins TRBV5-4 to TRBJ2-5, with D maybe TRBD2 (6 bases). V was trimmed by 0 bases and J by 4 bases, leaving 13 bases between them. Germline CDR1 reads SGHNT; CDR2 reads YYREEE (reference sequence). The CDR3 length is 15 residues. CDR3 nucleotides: TGTGCCAGCAGCTTGGCCGGGGGTGGATCAGAGACCCAGTACTTC. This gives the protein CASSLAGGGSETQYF.

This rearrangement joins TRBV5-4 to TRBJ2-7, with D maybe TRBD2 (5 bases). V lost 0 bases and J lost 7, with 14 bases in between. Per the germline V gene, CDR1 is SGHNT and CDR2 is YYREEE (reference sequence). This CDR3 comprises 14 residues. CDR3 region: CASSLGTDLYEQYF. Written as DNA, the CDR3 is TGTGCCAGCAGCTTGGGGACTGACCTTTATGAGCAGTACTTC.

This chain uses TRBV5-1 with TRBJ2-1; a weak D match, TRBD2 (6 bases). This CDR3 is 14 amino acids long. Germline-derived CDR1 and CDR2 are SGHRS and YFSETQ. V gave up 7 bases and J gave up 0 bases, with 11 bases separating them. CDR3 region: CASRRESSYNEQFF. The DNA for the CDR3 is TGCGCCAGCCGGAGGGAGAGCTCCTACAATGAGCAGTTCTTC. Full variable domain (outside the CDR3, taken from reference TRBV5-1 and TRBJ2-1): KAGVTQTPRYLIKTRGQQVTLSCSPISGHRSVSWYQQTPGQGLQFLFEYFSETQRNKGNFPGRFSGRQFSNSRSEMNVSTLELGDSALYLCASRRESSYNEQFFGPGTRLTVL.

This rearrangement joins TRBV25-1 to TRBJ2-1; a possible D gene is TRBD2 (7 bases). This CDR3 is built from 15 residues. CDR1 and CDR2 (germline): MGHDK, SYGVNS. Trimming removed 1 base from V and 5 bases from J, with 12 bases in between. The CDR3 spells CASSEWGGLDNEQFF. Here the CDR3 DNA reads TGTGCCAGCAGTGAATGGGGGGGGCTTGACAATGAGCAGTTCTTC.

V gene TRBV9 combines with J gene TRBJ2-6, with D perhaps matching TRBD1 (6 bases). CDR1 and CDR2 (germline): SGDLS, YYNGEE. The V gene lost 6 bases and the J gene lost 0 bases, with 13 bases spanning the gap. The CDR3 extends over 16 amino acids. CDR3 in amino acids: CASNLGGNSGANVLTF. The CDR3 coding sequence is TGTGCCAGCAATCTTGGGGGCAACTCTGGGGCCAACGTCCTGACTTTC.

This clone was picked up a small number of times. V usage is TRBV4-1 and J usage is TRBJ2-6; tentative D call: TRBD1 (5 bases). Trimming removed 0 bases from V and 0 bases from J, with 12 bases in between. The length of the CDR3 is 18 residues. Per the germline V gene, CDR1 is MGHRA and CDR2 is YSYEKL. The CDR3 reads CASSQEAGPTSGANVLTF. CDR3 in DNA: TGCGCCAGCAGCCAAGAGGCAGGGCCGACCTCTGGGGCCAACGTCCTGACTTTC.

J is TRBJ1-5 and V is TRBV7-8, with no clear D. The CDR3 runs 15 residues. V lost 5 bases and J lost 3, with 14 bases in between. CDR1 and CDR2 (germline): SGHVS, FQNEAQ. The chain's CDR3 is CASSQTGGVNQPQHF. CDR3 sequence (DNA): TGTGCCAGCAGCCAAACTGGCGGGGTCAATCAGCCCCAGCATTTT.

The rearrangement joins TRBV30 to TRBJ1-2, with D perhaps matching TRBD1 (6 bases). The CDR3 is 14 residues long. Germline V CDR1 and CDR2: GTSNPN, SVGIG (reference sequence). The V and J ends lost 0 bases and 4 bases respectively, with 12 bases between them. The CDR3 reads CAWSVSGVIYGYTF. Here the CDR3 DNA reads TGTGCCTGGAGTGTATCAGGGGTGATCTATGGCTACACCTTC.

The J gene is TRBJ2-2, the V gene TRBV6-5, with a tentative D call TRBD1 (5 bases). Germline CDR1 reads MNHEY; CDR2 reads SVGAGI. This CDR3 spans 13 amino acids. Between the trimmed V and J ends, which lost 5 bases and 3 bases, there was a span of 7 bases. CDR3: CASSDSYTGELFF. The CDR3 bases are TGTGCCAGCAGTGACAGTTACACCGGGGAGCTGTTTTTT.

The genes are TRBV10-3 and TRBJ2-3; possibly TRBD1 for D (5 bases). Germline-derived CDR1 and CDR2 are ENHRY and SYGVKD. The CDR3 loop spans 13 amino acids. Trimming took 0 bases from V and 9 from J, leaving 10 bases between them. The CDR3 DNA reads TGTGCCATCAGTGAGTCGATCGACAGAACGCAGTATTTT. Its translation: CAISESIDRTQYF.

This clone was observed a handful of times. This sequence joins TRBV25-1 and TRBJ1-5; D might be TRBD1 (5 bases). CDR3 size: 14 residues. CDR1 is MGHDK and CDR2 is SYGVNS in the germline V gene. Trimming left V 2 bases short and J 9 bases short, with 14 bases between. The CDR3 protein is CASSEAQVQGPQHF. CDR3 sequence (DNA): TGTGCCAGCAGTGAAGCGCAGGTCCAGGGGCCCCAGCATTTT.

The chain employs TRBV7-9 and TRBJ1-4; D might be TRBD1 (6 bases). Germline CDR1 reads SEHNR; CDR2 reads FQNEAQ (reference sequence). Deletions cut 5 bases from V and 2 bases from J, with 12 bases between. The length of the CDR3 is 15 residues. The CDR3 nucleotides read TGTGCCAGCAGCGAGGGGGGGGGTACTAATGAAAAACTGTTTTTT. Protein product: CASSEGGGTNEKLFF.

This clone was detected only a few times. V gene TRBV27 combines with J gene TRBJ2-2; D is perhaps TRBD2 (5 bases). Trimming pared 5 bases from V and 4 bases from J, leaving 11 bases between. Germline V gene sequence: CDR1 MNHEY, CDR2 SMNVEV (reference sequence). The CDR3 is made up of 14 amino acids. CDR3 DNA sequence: TGTGCCAGCAGTCACGGACGGGGCACCGGGGAGCTGTTTTTT. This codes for CASSHGRGTGELFF.

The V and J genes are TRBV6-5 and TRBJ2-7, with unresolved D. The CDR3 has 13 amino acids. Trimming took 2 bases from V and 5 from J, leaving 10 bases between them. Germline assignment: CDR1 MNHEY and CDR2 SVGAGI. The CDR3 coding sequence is TGTGCCAGCAGTTACGGAGCCGGCCACGAGCAGTACTTC. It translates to CASSYGAGHEQYF.

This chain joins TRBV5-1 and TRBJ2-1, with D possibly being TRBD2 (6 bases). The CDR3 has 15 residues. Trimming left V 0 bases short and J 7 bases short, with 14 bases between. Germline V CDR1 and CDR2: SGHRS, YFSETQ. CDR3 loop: CASSLGGGGINEQFF. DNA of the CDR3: TGCGCCAGCAGCTTGGGAGGTGGAGGGATTAATGAGCAGTTCTTC.

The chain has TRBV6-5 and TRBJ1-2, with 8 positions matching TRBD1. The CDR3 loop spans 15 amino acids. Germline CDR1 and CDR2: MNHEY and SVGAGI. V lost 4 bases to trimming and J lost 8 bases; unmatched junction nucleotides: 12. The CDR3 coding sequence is TGTGCCAGCAGTTCCCGGGACAGGTTAATGGAGGGCTACACCTTC. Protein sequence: CASSSRDRLMEGYTF.